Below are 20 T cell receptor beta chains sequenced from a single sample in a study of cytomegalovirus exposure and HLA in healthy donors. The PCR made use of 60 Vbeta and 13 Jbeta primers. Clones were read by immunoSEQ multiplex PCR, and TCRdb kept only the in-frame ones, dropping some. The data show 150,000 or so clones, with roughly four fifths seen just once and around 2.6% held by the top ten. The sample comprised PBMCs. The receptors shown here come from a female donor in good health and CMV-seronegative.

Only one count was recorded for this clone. This chain's CDR3 is CASNPQISGGAPDTQYF. The CDR3 bases are TGTGCCAGCAACCCCCAAATTAGCGGGGGGGCCCCAGATACGCAGTATTTT. The chain employs TRBV7-9 and TRBJ2-3; 11 positions match TRBD2. Trimming removed 7 bases from V and 4 bases from J; junction bases left unmatched: 13. Germline V gene lookup returns CDR1 SEHNR and CDR2 FQNEAQ (reference sequence). The length of the CDR3 is 17 residues. The entire variable domain, with the rest obtained from reference TRBV7-9 and TRBJ2-3, is as follows: DTGVSQNPRHKITKRGQNVTFRCDPISEHNRLYWYRQTLGQGPEFLTYFQNEAQLEKSRLLSDRFSAERPKGSFSTLEIQRTEQGDSAMYLCASNPQISGGAPDTQYFGPGTRLTVL.

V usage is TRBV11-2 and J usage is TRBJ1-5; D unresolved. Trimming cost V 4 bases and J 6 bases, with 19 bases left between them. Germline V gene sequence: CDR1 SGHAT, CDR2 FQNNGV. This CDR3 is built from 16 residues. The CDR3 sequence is CASSYQVGVNSQPQHF. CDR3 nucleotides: TGTGCCAGCAGCTACCAGGTCGGGGTCAATTCTCAGCCCCAGCATTTT.

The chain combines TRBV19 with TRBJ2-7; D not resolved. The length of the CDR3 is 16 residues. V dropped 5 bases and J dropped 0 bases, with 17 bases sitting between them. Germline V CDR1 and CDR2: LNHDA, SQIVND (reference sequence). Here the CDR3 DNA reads TGTGCCAGTAGTTTCTCCGCGAGCCAAATCTCCTACGAGCAGTACTTC. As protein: CASSFSASQISYEQYF.

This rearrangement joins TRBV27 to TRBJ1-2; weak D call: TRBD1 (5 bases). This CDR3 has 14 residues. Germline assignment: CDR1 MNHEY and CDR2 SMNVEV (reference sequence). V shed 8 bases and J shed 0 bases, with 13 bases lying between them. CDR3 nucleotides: TGTGCCAGCGGCCGGGGGGGGGCTAACTATGGCTACACCTTC. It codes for CASGRGGANYGYTF.

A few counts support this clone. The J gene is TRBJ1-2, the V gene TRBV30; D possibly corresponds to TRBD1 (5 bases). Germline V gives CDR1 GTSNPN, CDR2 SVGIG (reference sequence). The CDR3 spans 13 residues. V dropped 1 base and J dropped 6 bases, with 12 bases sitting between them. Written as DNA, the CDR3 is TGTGCCTGGAGTGCGGGGGGTTTCGATGGCTACACCTTC. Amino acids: CAWSAGGFDGYTF.

The chain's CDR3 is CASHVPRRGATDTQYF. CDR3 nucleotide sequence: TGCGCCAGCCATGTACCTAGGAGGGGCGCCACAGATACGCAGTATTTT. J is TRBJ2-3 and V is TRBV4-3; maybe TRBD2 (6 bases). The V gene lost 8 bases and the J gene lost 2 bases, with 20 bases spanning the gap. CDR3 size: 16 residues. Germline loops: CDR1 LGHNA, CDR2 YSLEER.

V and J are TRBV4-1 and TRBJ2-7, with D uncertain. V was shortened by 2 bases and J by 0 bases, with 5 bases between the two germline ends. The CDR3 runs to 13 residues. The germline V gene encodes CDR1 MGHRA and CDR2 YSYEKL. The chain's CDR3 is CASSQTASYEQYF. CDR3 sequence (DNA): TGCGCCAGCAGCCAAACAGCCTCCTACGAGCAGTACTTC.

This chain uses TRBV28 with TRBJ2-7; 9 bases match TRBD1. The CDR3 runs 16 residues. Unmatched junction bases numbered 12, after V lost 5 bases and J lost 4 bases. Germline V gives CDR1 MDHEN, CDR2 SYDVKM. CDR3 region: CASSPKAGTGPYEQYF. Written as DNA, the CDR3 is TGTGCCAGCAGTCCCAAGGCCGGGACAGGGCCGTACGAGCAGTACTTC. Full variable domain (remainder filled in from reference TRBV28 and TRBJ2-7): DVKVTQSSRYLVKRTGEKVFLECVQDMDHENMFWYRQDPGLGLRLIYFSYDVKMKEKGDIPEGYSVSREKKERFSLILESASTNQTSMYLCASSPKAGTGPYEQYFGPGTRLTVT.

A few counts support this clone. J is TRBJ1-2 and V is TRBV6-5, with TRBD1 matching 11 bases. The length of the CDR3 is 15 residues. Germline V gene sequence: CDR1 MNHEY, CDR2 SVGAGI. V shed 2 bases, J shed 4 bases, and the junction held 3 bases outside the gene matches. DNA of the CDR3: TGTGCCAGCAGTTACGGGACAGGGGGTAGCTATGGCTACACCTTC. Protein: CASSYGTGGSYGYTF.

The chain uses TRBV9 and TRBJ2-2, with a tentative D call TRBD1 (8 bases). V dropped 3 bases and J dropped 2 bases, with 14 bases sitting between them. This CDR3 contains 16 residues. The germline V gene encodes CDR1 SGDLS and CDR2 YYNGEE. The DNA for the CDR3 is TGTGCCAGCAGCGGCACAGGGGGGGGCAACACCGGGGAGCTGTTTTTT. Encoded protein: CASSGTGGGNTGELFF.

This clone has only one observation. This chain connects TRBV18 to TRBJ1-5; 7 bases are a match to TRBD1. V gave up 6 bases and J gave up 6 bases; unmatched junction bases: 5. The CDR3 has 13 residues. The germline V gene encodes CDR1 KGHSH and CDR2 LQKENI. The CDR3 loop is CASSLDRFQPQHF. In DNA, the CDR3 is TGTGCCAGCTCCTTGGACAGGTTTCAGCCCCAGCATTTT.

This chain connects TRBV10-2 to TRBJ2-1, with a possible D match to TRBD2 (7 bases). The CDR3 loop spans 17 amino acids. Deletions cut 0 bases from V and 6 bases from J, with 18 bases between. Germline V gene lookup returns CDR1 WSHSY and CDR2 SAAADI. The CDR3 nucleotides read TGCGCCAGCAGTGAGTCGATGGTGACTAGCAGGGGCAATGAGCAGTTCTTC. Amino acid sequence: CASSESMVTSRGNEQFF.

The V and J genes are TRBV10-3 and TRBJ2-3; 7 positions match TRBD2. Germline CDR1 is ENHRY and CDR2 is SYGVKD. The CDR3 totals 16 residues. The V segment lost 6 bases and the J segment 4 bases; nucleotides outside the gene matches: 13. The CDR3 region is CAIRERGSGIADTQYF. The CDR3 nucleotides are TGTGCCATCAGGGAGAGAGGGAGCGGGATAGCAGATACGCAGTATTTT.

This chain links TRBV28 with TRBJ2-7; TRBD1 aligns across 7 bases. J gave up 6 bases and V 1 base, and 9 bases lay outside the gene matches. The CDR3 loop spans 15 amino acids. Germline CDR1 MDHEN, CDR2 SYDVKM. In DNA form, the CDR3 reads TGTGCCAGCAGTTTATCCGGGACAGCCGTCCTCGAGCAGTACTTC. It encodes CASSLSGTAVLEQYF.

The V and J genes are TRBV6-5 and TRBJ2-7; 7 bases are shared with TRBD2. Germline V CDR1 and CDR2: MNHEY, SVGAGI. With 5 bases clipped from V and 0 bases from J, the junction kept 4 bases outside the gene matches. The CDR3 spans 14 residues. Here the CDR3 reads CASSPTGGSYEQYF. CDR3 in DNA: TGTGCCAGCAGTCCCACGGGGGGCTCCTACGAGCAGTACTTC.

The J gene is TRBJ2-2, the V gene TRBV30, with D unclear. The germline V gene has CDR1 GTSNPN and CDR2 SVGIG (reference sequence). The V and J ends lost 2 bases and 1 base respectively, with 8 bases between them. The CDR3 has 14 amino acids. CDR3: CAWSLVVNTGELFF. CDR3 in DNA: TGTGCCTGGAGTCTGGTAGTGAACACCGGGGAGCTGTTTTTT. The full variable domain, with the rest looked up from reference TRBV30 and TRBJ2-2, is SQTIHQWPATLVQPVGSPLSLECTVEGTSNPNLYWYRQAAGRGLQLLFYSVGIGQISSEVPQNLSASRPQDRQFILSSKKLLLSDSGFYLCAWSLVVNTGELFFGEGSRLTVL.

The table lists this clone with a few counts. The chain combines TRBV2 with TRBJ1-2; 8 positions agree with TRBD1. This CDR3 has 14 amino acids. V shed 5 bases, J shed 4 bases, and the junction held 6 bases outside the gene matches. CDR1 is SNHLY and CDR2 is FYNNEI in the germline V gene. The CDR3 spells CASSSGGAGYGYTF. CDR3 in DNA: TGTGCCAGCAGTTCAGGGGGCGCCGGCTATGGCTACACCTTC.

CDR3 in DNA: TGTGCCAGCACGCGACAGGGAGGGAACACTGAAGCTTTCTTT. It translates to CASTRQGGNTEAFF. This sequence joins TRBV7-9 and TRBJ1-1; 7 bases agree with TRBD1. Germline V CDR1 and CDR2: SEHNR, FQNEAQ (reference sequence). The trim removed 7 bases at V and 1 base at J, leaving 6 bases unmatched. This CDR3 region has 14 residues.

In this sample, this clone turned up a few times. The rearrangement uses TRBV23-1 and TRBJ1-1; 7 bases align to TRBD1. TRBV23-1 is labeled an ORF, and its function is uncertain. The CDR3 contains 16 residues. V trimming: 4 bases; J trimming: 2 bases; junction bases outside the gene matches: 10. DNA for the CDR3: TGCGCCAGCAGTCGGCCCCCAGGGGGTGAAAACACTGAAGCTTTCTTT. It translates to CASSRPPGGENTEAFF.

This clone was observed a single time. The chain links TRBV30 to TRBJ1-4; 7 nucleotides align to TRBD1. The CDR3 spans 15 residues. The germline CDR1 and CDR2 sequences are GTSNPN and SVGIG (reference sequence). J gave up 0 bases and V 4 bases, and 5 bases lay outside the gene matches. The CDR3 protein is CAWKTDRATNEKLFF. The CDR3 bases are TGTGCCTGGAAAACCGACAGGGCAACTAATGAAAAACTGTTTTTT.